This T cell receptor beta chain stems from a study of blood T cell repertoires in COVID-19. Study as a whole: Recovered Cohort 3 donors showed two negative PCRs, clearance, or symptom resolution. The United States, Italy and Spain supplied acute and convalescent COVID-19 samples.

The germline gives CDR1 MDHEN, CDR2 SYDVKM. This CDR3 is 16 amino acids long. The V gene end was trimmed by 3 bases and the J gene end by 1 base; junction bases not matched to a gene: 7. Which cohort a participant joined came from the clinical history participants gave. Sequencing was performed with immunoSEQ multiplex PCR; in TCRdb, only in-frame clones are kept and a portion is missing. The table includes around 300,000 clones, roughly 91% detected once. Sequencing was carried out using PBMCs or T cells enriched from blood (not recorded which). This clonotype was obtained from a woman aged 55-69 years in a cohort exposed to, infected with or recovered from COVID-19 (not recorded which). The chain joins TRBV28 to TRBJ2-7; TRBD1 matches at 9 bases. For the CDR3, the DNA is TGTGCCAGCAGTTTTTCTTTGGGACAGGGTTCCTACGAGCAGTACTTC. Its translation is CASSFSLGQGSYEQYF.